The 13 T cell receptor beta chains below were found in one sample sequenced in a study of blood T cells in healthy people across ages. Sample-barcoded 5' priming and a J-beta primer mix drove a second PCR of roughly 7 to 11 cycles. TCRdb re-called the 5' RACE reads through MiXCR, storing one row per CDR3 protein. Among some 370,000 distinct CDR3 sequences, about 52% were seen once, and the ten largest hold around 53%. Specimen: blood. The receptors were gathered from a man in his 60s in good health.

This clonotype was observed many times. The chain carries TRBV5-1 and TRBJ2-3, with D possibly TRBD1 on 6 matching bases. This CDR3 is built from 14 residues. V was pared by 6 bases and J by 6 bases, with 17 bases between. CDR1 is SGHRS, CDR2 YFSETQ, per germline. The CDR3, as DNA: TGCGCCAGCACCTTAGGGGGAGTCCGGGATACGCAGTATTTT. The encoded protein is CASTLGGVRDTQYF. Full variable domain (rest looked up from reference TRBV5-1 and TRBJ2-3): KAGVTQTPRYLIKTRGQQVTLSCSPISGHRSVSWYQQTPGQGLQFLFEYFSETQRNKGNFPGRFSGRQFSNSRSEMNVSTLELGDSALYLCASTLGGVRDTQYFGPGTRLTVL.

This clonotype appeared a single time. The chain has TRBV4-3 and TRBJ1-2, with TRBD1 matching over 7 bases. The germline V gene has CDR1 LGHNA and CDR2 YSLEER. Losses at the gene ends were 0 bases for V and 6 bases for J; bases not matched to a gene: 4. CDR3 length equals 14 residues. The CDR3 coding sequence is TGCGCCAGCAGCCAAGAGGTCAGGGGGGATGGCTACACCTTC. Its protein product is CASSQEVRGDGYTF.

The chain carries TRBV7-2 and TRBJ2-1, with D unresolved. Germline CDR1 reads SGHTA; CDR2 reads FQGNSA. Trimming removed 5 bases from V and 5 bases from J, with 13 bases in between. There are 14 residues in the CDR3. The CDR3 spells CASSVRIWDNEQFF. The CDR3 DNA follows: TGTGCCAGCAGCGTCAGAATTTGGGACAATGAGCAGTTCTTC.

In its sample, this clonotype was seen a few times. The chain carries TRBV6-2 or TRBV6-3 and TRBJ2-7, with D hard to call. This CDR3 spans 12 amino acids. V was cut by 2 bases and J by 5 bases, with 7 bases left in between. CDR1 is MNHEY, CDR2 SVGEGT, per germline. Written as DNA, the CDR3 is TGTGCCAGCAGTTACGCTATCCACGAGCAGTACTTC. Encoded protein: CASSYAIHEQYF.

This clonotype was found a few times. This chain joins TRBV4-2 and TRBJ2-2; TRBD2 matches at 10 bases. Germline-derived CDR1 and CDR2 are LGHNA and YNFKEQ. V was pared by 6 bases and J by 3 bases, with 4 bases of the junction left unmatched. This CDR3 spans 15 amino acids. The DNA of the CDR3 is TGTGCCAGCAGTACCAGCGGGGGGGACACCGGGGAGCTGTTTTTT. It specifies CASSTSGGDTGELFF.

Written as DNA, the CDR3 is TGCAGTGCCGACTCGGGACAGGGGCTTGGGCAGTTCTTC. Its protein is CSADSGQGLGQFF. V and J are TRBV20-1 and TRBJ2-1, with 10 nucleotides matching TRBD1. CDR1 is DFQATT and CDR2 is SNEGSKA in the germline V gene (reference sequence). The CDR3 has 13 amino acids. V lost 6 bases and J lost 12; bases outside the gene matches: 11.

This clonotype has a count of ten or more. The CDR3 sequence: CSARDRRALFYNEQFF. For the CDR3, the DNA is TGCAGTGCTAGAGATAGGAGGGCTCTTTTTTACAATGAGCAGTTCTTC. The J gene is TRBJ2-1, the V gene TRBV20-1, with a tentative D call TRBD2 (6 bases). V was shortened by 0 bases and J by 4 bases, with 16 bases between the two germline ends. From germline, CDR1 is DFQATT and CDR2 SNEGSKA (reference sequence). The CDR3 is 16 residues long.

The chain links TRBV4-1 to TRBJ2-5, with no clear D. The CDR3 is 13 residues long. The V end lost 4 bases, the J end lost 4 bases, and 10 bases lay between the germline ends. Per the germline V gene, CDR1 is MGHRA and CDR2 is YSYEKL. The chain's CDR3 is CASSPLLRETQYF. CDR3 nucleotide sequence: TGCGCCAGCAGCCCACTTCTACGAGAGACCCAGTACTTC.

V usage is TRBV7-2 and J usage is TRBJ1-6; TRBD1 is a possible D gene (5 bases). Germline CDR1 reads SGHTA; CDR2 reads FQGNSA. V lost 3 bases, J lost 8 bases, and 11 bases lay in between. The CDR3 has 14 residues. CDR3 region: CASSFRGGDSPLHF. The DNA of the CDR3 is TGTGCCAGCAGCTTCCGGGGGGGAGATTCACCCCTCCACTTT.

A few counts support this clonotype. The chain joins TRBV6-6 to TRBJ2-3; 10 bases match TRBD2. The CDR3 has 15 amino acids. Germline assignment: CDR1 MNHNY and CDR2 SVGAGI (reference sequence). The V gene end was trimmed by 6 bases and the J gene end by 1 base; junction bases not matched to a gene: 4. CDR3 nucleotides: TGTGCCAGCAGCTTTCTAGCGGGGGGCACAGATACGCAGTATTTT. Protein: CASSFLAGGTDTQYF.

The gene calls are TRBV5-1 and TRBJ2-2; D is possibly TRBD1 (6 bases). Trimming pared 4 bases from V and 5 bases from J, leaving 9 bases between. The CDR3 consists of 13 residues. CDR1 is SGHRS and CDR2 is YFSETQ in the germline V gene. DNA for the CDR3: TGCGCCAGCAGCCAAACAGGGACCGGGGAGCTGTTTTTT. Residues: CASSQTGTGELFF.

This chain connects TRBV7-6 to TRBJ2-1; D is possibly TRBD2 (6 bases). Germline loops: CDR1 SGHVS, CDR2 FNYEAQ. V lost 5 bases and J 0 bases, leaving 20 bases between the germline ends. The CDR3 is 18 amino acids. As DNA, the CDR3 is TGTGCCAGCAGCCCATCCCCCTCTAGCGCTAGCTCCTACAATGAGCAGTTCTTC. Amino acid sequence: CASSPSPSSASSYNEQFF.

This CDR3 is CASSQVGREAFF. CDR3 in DNA: TGTGCCAGCAGCCAAGTCGGCCGTGAAGCTTTCTTT. V and J are TRBV16 and TRBJ1-1; no reliable D call. CDR3 length: 12 amino acids. The germline CDR1 and CDR2 sequences are KGHSY and FQNENV. V lost 2 bases to trimming and J lost 7 bases, with 8 bases between them.